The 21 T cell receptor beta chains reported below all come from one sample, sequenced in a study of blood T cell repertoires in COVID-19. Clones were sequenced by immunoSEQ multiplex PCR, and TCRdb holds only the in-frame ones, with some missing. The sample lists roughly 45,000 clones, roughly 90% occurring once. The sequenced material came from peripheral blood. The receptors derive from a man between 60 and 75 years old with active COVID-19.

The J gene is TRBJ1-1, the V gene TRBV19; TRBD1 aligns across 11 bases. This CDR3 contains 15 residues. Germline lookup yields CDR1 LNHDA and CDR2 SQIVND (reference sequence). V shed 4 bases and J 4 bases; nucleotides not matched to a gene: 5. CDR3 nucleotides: TGTGCCAGTAGTACTTATGGACAGGGGGCCACTGAAGCTTTCTTT. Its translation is CASSTYGQGATEAFF. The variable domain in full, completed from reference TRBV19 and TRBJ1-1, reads DGGITQSPKYLFRKEGQNVTLSCEQNLNHDAMYWYRQDPGQGLRLIYYSQIVNDFQKGDIAEGYSVSREKKESFPLTVTSAQKNPTAFYLCASSTYGQGATEAFFGQGTRLTVV.

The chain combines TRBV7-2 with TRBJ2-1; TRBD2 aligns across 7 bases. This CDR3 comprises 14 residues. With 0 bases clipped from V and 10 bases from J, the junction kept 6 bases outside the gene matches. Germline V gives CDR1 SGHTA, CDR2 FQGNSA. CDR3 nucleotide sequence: TGTGCCAGCAGCTTAGCGCAGGGAGGGTACGAGCAGTTCTTC. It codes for CASSLAQGGYEQFF.

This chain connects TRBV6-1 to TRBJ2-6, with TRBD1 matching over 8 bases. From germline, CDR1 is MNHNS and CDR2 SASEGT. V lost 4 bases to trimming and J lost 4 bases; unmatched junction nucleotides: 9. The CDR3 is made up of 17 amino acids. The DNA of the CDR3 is TGTGCCAGCAGTGGGACAGGGTCGGTCACGGGGGCCAACGTCCTGACTTTC. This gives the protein CASSGTGSVTGANVLTF.

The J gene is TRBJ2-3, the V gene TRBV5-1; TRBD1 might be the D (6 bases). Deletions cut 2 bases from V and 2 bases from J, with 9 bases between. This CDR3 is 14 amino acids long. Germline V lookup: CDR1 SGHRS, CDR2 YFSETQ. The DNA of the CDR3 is TGCGCCAGCAGCTTAACAGGGTACACAGATACGCAGTATTTT. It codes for CASSLTGYTDTQYF. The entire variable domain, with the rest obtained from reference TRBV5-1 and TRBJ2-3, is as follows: KAGVTQTPRYLIKTRGQQVTLSCSPISGHRSVSWYQQTPGQGLQFLFEYFSETQRNKGNFPGRFSGRQFSNSRSEMNVSTLELGDSALYLCASSLTGYTDTQYFGPGTRLTVL.

CDR3 sequence reads: CASNPLGSYNEQFF. In DNA form, the CDR3 reads TGTGCCAGTAATCCCCTGGGCAGCTACAATGAGCAGTTCTTC. The chain links TRBV19 to TRBJ2-1; D is ambiguous. Trimming removed 7 bases from V and 3 bases from J, with 13 bases in between. CDR1 LNHDA and CDR2 SQIVND come from the germline V gene (reference sequence). The CDR3 sequence is 14 residues long.

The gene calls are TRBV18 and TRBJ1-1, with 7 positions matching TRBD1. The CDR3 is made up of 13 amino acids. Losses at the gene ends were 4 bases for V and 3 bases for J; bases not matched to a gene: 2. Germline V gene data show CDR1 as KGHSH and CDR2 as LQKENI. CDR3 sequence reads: CASSQGADTEAFF. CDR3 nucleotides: TGTGCCAGCTCACAGGGGGCAGACACTGAAGCTTTCTTT.

CDR3 residues: CASSKRTGTDTQYF. For the CDR3, the DNA is TGTGCCAGCAGCAAACGGACAGGCACAGATACGCAGTATTTT. The rearrangement uses TRBV5-8 and TRBJ2-3; the D gene is possibly TRBD1 (6 bases). V was shortened by 4 bases and J by 1 base, with 10 bases between the two germline ends. The V gene's germline CDR1 is SGHTS and CDR2 YDEGEE. The CDR3 consists of 14 residues.

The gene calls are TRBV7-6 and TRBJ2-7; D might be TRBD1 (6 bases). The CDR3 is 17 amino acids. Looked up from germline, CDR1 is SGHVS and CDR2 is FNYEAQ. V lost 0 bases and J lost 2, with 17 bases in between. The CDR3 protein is CASSLARVRGPPYEQYF. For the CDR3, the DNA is TGTGCCAGCAGCTTAGCGAGGGTCAGGGGCCCTCCCTACGAGCAGTACTTC.

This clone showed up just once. The CDR3 loop reads CASSLYRGTASNQPQHF. The CDR3 region has the DNA TGTGCCAGCAGTTTATACAGGGGGACGGCTAGCAATCAGCCCCAGCATTTT. The J gene is TRBJ1-5, the V gene TRBV28, with 8 bases lining up with TRBD1. The CDR3 spans 17 residues. V gave up 1 base and J gave up 0 bases; unmatched junction bases: 5. Germline V gene sequence: CDR1 MDHEN, CDR2 SYDVKM.

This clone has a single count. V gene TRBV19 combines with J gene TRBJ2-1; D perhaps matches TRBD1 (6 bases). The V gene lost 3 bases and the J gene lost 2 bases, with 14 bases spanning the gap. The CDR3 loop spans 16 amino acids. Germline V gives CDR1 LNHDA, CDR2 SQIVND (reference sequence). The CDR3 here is CASSIRTAYPYNEQFF. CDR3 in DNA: TGTGCCAGTAGTATTAGGACAGCATACCCCTACAATGAGCAGTTCTTC.

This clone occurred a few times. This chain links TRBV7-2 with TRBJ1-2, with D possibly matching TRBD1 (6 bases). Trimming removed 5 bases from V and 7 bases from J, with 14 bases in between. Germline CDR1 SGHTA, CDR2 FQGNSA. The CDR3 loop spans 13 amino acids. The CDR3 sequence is CASSQIAGAGYTF. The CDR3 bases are TGTGCCAGCAGCCAAATCGCGGGGGCTGGCTACACCTTC.

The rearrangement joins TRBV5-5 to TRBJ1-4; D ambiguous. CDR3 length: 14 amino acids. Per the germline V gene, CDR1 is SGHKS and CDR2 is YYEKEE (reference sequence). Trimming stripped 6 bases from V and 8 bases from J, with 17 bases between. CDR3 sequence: CASIVTWGDEKLFF. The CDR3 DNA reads TGTGCCAGCATCGTTACTTGGGGAGACGAAAAACTGTTTTTT. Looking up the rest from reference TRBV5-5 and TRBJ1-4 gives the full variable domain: DAGVTQSPTHLIKTRGQQVTLRCSPISGHKSVSWYQQVLGQGPQFIFQYYEKEERGRGNFPDRFSARQFPNYSSELNVNALLLGDSALYLCASIVTWGDEKLFFGSGTQLSVL.

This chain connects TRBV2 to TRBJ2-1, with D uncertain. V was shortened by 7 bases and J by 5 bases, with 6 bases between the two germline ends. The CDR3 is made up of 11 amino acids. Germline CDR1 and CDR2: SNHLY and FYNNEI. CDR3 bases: TGTGCCAGCACAGGAAACAATGAGCAGTTCTTC. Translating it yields CASTGNNEQFF.

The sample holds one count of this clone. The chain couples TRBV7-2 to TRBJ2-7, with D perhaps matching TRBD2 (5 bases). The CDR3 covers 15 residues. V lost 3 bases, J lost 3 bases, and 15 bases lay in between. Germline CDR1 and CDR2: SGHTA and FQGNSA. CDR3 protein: CASSLYPGFGYEQYF. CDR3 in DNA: TGTGCCAGCAGCTTGTACCCGGGGTTCGGCTACGAGCAGTACTTC.

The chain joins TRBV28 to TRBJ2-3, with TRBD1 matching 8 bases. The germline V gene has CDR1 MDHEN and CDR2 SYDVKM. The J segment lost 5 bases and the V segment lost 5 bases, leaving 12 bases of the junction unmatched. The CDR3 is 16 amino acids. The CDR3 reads CASSPGQASFRDTQYF. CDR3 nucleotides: TGTGCCAGCAGTCCGGGACAGGCTTCTTTCAGAGATACGCAGTATTTT.

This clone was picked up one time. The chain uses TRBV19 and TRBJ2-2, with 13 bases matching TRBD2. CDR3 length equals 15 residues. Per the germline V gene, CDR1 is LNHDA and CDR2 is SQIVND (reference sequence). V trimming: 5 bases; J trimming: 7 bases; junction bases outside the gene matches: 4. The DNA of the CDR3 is TGTGCCAGTAGTGGACTAGCGGGGGCGGGCGGGGAGCTGTTTTTT. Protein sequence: CASSGLAGAGGELFF.

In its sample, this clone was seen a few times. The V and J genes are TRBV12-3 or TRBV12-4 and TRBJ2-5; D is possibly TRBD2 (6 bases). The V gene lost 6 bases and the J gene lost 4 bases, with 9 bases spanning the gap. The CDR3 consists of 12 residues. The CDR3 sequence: CASRSGGETQYF. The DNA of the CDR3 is TGTGCCAGCAGATCCGGGGGAGAGACCCAGTACTTC.

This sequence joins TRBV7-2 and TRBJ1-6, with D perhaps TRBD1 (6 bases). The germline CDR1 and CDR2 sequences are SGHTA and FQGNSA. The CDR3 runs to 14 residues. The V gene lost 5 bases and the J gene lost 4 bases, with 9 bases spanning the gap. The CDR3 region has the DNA TGTGCCAGCAGCCGGACAGAGTATAATTCACCCCTCCACTTT. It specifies CASSRTEYNSPLHF.

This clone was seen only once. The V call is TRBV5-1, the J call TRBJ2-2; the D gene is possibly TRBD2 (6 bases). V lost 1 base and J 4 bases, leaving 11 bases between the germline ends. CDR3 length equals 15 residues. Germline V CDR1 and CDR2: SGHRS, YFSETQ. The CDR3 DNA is TGCGCCAGCAGCTTGACTAGCCGGGGCACCGGGGAGCTGTTTTTT. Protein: CASSLTSRGTGELFF. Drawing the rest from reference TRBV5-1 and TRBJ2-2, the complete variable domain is KAGVTQTPRYLIKTRGQQVTLSCSPISGHRSVSWYQQTPGQGLQFLFEYFSETQRNKGNFPGRFSGRQFSNSRSEMNVSTLELGDSALYLCASSLTSRGTGELFFGEGSRLTVL.

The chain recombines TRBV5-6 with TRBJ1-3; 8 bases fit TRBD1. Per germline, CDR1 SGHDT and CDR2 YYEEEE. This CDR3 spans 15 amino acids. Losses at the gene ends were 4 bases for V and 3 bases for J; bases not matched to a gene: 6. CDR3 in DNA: TGTGCCAGCAGCCGTACAGGGGGTCTTGGAAACACCATATATTTT. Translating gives CASSRTGGLGNTIYF.

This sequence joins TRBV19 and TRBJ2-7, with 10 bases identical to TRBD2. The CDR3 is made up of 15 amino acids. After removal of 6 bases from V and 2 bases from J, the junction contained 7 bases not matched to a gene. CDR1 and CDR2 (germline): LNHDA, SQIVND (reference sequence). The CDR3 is CASSNIAGGPYEQYF. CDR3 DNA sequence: TGTGCCAGTAGCAATATAGCGGGAGGACCCTACGAGCAGTACTTC.